Shown below are 12 T cell receptor beta chains from a single sample sequenced in a study of T cells expressing NK-cell markers. TCRdb reanalyzed the 5' RACE reads and collapses them to one entry per CDR3 protein, without DNA. The table lists roughly 390,000 distinct CDR3 sequences. Sequenced material: blood T cells: a sorted CD56 or NKG2C T cell subset, CD4+ or CD8+ T cells, or bulk PBMC T cells (not recorded which). These TCRs come from a woman in her 50s in good health.

The rearrangement uses TRBV9 and TRBJ2-5. Germline loops: CDR1 SGDLS, CDR2 YYNGEE. This CDR3 spans 11 amino acids. This CDR3 reads CASSVQGTQYF.

The chain is built from TRBV11-2 and TRBJ2-1; no DNA is available, so the TRBD2 call from TCRdb remains unchecked. There are 17 residues in the CDR3. Germline-derived CDR1 and CDR2 are SGHAT and FQNNGV. This chain's CDR3 is CASSLSPSRSSYNEQFF.

The chain joins TRBV5-4 to TRBJ2-5; TCRdb's D call of TRBD1 is untestable without DNA. In germline, CDR1 is SGHNT, CDR2 YYREEE (reference sequence). There are 17 residues in the CDR3. The CDR3 loop reads CASSLPTAGTTGKTQYF.

The chain couples TRBV12-3 or TRBV12-4 to TRBJ2-4; the D call of TRBD1 rests on TCRdb alone, since no DNA is present to check it. The CDR3 has 13 residues. The CDR3: CASSLLSGQARDF.

The V call is TRBV14, the J call TRBJ2-3. Germline values: CDR1 SGHDN, CDR2 FVKESK. This CDR3 has 13 amino acids. The chain's CDR3 is CASSQRGIDTQYF.

The J gene is TRBJ2-1, the V gene TRBV25-1; the D gene TCRdb calls, TRBD1, cannot be checked with no DNA. Germline V gene lookup returns CDR1 MGHDK and CDR2 SYGVNS. The CDR3 runs to 13 residues. CDR3 loop: CASSLPGQGEQFF.

V and J are TRBV19 and TRBJ1-4; the TRBD1 assignment by TCRdb is unverifiable without DNA. The germline gives CDR1 LNHDA, CDR2 SQIVND (reference sequence). This CDR3 has 14 amino acids. The CDR3 loop reads CASSTQGEYEKLFF.

The chain has TRBV5-1 and TRBJ1-4; the D call from TCRdb, TRBD1, cannot be confirmed without DNA. This CDR3 comprises 13 residues. Germline CDR1 and CDR2: SGHRS and YFSETQ. The CDR3 is CASSPGLHEKLFF.

The chain joins TRBV4-1 to TRBJ2-2. There are 14 residues in the CDR3. In germline, CDR1 is MGHRA, CDR2 YSYEKL. This CDR3 is CASSQIVGTGELFF.

The J gene is TRBJ1-2, the V gene TRBV25-1; TCRdb returns TRBD1, unconfirmable since there is no DNA. Germline V gives CDR1 MGHDK, CDR2 SYGVNS. The CDR3 spans 14 residues. The CDR3 protein is CASADRTPAHGYTF.

This rearrangement joins TRBV2 to TRBJ1-5; TCRdb's D call, TRBD1, is unchecked because there is no DNA. Germline V gene sequence: CDR1 SNHLY, CDR2 FYNNEI. The CDR3 totals 13 residues. CDR3 sequence: CASKGQDYQPQHF.

The chain is built from TRBV5-1 and TRBJ2-6; TCRdb outputs TRBD1, but without DNA this stays unchecked. Germline CDR1 is SGHRS and CDR2 is YFSETQ. The CDR3 is made up of 21 amino acids. CDR3 region: CASSLEILGQGTHSGANVLTF.